The 17 T cell receptor beta chains below were found in one sample sequenced in a study of human T cells and chemical hapten exposure. The time point was: patch test 1, 2 weeks after DPC sensitization. Noted treatment: therapeutic diphenylcyclopropenone sensitization with weekly scalp DPC. MiXCR, run by TCRdb on the RACE reads, gives a single entry per CDR3 protein. Here the sample spans about 120,000 distinct CDR3 sequences, around 10% being singletons. Sequenced here: whole blood, sampled in connection with sensitization to the hapten diphenylcyclopropenone (DPC). The receptors shown here come from a woman between 45 and 60 years old with alopecia areata. Some clones in this sample may be carry-over from other donors' samples.

This clonotype was observed at least ten times. This CDR3 reads CASSFGLAINTGELFF. The DNA for the CDR3 is TGTGCCAGCAGCTTCGGGCTAGCGATTAACACCGGGGAGCTGTTTTTT. The V gene is TRBV7-2, the J gene TRBJ2-2; D might be TRBD2 (6 bases). CDR1 and CDR2 (germline): SGHTA, FQGNSA. There are 16 residues in the CDR3. V was shortened by 3 bases and J by 2 bases, with 13 bases between the two germline ends.

This clonotype appeared many times. The chain employs TRBV18 and TRBJ2-3; D gene ambiguous. Germline values: CDR1 KGHSH, CDR2 LQKENI. The V and J ends lost 2 bases and 0 bases respectively, with 12 bases between them. The CDR3 covers 16 residues. The CDR3 nucleotides read TGTGCCAGCTCACCATCCCAAGGCGCTAGCACAGATACGCAGTATTTT. Translation: CASSPSQGASTDTQYF.

Ten or more counts support this clonotype. The rearrangement links TRBV4-1 to TRBJ2-1; no firm D call. Trimming removed 5 bases at V and 2 bases at J, with 16 bases between. Germline V lookup: CDR1 MGHRA, CDR2 YSYEKL. This CDR3 contains 16 residues. CDR3 sequence: CASSALPPPTYNEQFF. The CDR3, as DNA: TGCGCCAGCAGCGCCCTACCCCCACCAACCTACAATGAGCAGTTCTTC.

This clonotype showed up just a few times. The J gene is TRBJ1-4, the V gene TRBV5-1, with D perhaps matching TRBD1 (5 bases). This CDR3 is 15 amino acids long. Trimming removed 7 bases at V and 8 bases at J, with 21 bases between. Germline assignment: CDR1 SGHRS and CDR2 YFSETQ. CDR3 nucleotides: TGCGCCAGCGGAACCGGGACTCAAGGTGTAGAAAAACTGTTTTTT. Protein product: CASGTGTQGVEKLFF.

There are many counts of this clonotype. The chain employs TRBV29-1 and TRBJ1-1; 7 nucleotides agree with TRBD1. In germline, CDR1 is SQVTM, CDR2 ANQGSEA. V shed 3 bases and J 4 bases; nucleotides not matched to a gene: 8. The CDR3 consists of 14 residues. The CDR3 spells CSVDLTGLGTEAFF. DNA for the CDR3: TGCAGCGTTGATCTGACAGGGCTCGGCACTGAAGCTTTCTTT.

The rearrangement joins TRBV19 to TRBJ2-7, with a tentative D call TRBD2 (5 bases). This CDR3 comprises 16 residues. V shed 1 base and J shed 6 bases, with 19 bases lying between them. The germline gives CDR1 LNHDA, CDR2 SQIVND (reference sequence). The CDR3 bases are TGTGCCAGTAGTATAGGTGGAGCGGTAGACGCACGCGAGCAGTACTTC. Its translation is CASSIGGAVDAREQYF.

This clonotype was seen repeatedly, ten times or more. The DNA for the CDR3 is TGCGCCAGCAGCCCGACAGGGGCTTTCACTGAAGCTTTCTTT. Its protein product is CASSPTGAFTEAFF. This rearrangement joins TRBV5-1 to TRBJ1-1, with 8 positions matching TRBD1. Looked up from germline, CDR1 is SGHRS and CDR2 is YFSETQ. The CDR3 contains 14 residues. Trimming removed 4 bases from V and 4 bases from J; junction bases left unmatched: 6.

The table lists this clonotype with many counts. This chain connects TRBV18 to TRBJ1-2; 7 nucleotides align to TRBD1. The trim removed 6 bases at V and 5 bases at J, leaving 15 bases unmatched. This CDR3 has 16 amino acids. Germline V CDR1 and CDR2: KGHSH, LQKENI. Here the CDR3 DNA reads TGTGCCAGCTCGGGCTCCTCCGGACAGGCGATGTATGGCTACACCTTC. This sequence encodes CASSGSSGQAMYGYTF.

This clonotype was seen a few times. In DNA, the CDR3 is TGCAGCGCCCAGGATTGGAATGAGCAGTTCTTC. The encoded protein is CSAQDWNEQFF. The chain employs TRBV29-1 and TRBJ2-1; no reliable D call. CDR3 length: 11 amino acids. Trimming stripped 7 bases from V and 7 bases from J, with 11 bases between. From germline, CDR1 is SQVTM and CDR2 ANQGSEA.

Turning to this clonotype: No conserved phenylalanine or tryptophan is present at the end of the CDR3, so a read error is the likely explanation. The CDR3 bases are TGTGCCAGCAGTCCCGGACTAGCGGGAGTCGAGCAGTACCTC. This gives the protein CASSPGLAGVEQYL. This chain uses TRBV28 with TRBJ2-7, with TRBD2 matching 13 bases. The CDR3 consists of 14 residues. The V segment lost 5 bases and the J segment 6 bases; nucleotides outside the gene matches: 4. CDR1 is MDHEN and CDR2 is SYDVKM in the germline V gene.

This rearrangement joins TRBV5-6 to TRBJ2-6; D gene uncertain. Germline loops: CDR1 SGHDT, CDR2 YYEEEE. V gave up 3 bases and J gave up 0 bases, with 10 bases separating them. The CDR3 is made up of 16 amino acids. CDR3 amino acids: CASSSIAASGANVLTF. The CDR3 DNA is TGTGCCAGCAGCTCTATCGCCGCCTCTGGGGCCAACGTCCTGACTTTC.

The chain joins TRBV12-3 or TRBV12-4 to TRBJ2-2; D unclear. The V gene lost 6 bases and the J gene lost 5 bases, with 13 bases spanning the gap. This CDR3 is 14 amino acids long. CDR3 nucleotide sequence: TGTGCCAGCAGGCGCCCGGATTCAACCGGGGAGCTGTTTTTT. This codes for CASRRPDSTGELFF.

This clonotype was counted many times. The rearrangement uses TRBV18 and TRBJ1-6; a weak D match, TRBD1 (5 bases). The V gene lost 6 bases and the J gene lost 8 bases, with 17 bases spanning the gap. Germline CDR1 reads KGHSH; CDR2 reads LQKENI. The CDR3 contains 15 residues. The DNA for the CDR3 is TGTGCCAGCTCCCCAACAGTGGGGCCGGATTCACCCCTCCACTTT. Protein product: CASSPTVGPDSPLHF.

Ten or more counts support this clonotype. The gene calls are TRBV5-6 and TRBJ1-5; D is unclear. Trimming pared 5 bases from V and 10 bases from J, leaving 16 bases between. Germline V CDR1 and CDR2: SGHDT, YYEEEE. The CDR3 is made up of 13 amino acids. CDR3 in amino acids: CASSGGLTSPQHF. CDR3 DNA sequence: TGTGCCAGCAGTGGAGGACTGACGAGCCCCCAGCATTTT.

The chain combines TRBV2 with TRBJ1-2; 7 nucleotides match TRBD1. The trim removed 7 bases at V and 4 bases at J, leaving 12 bases unmatched. The CDR3 has 15 amino acids. Germline CDR1 SNHLY, CDR2 FYNNEI. The CDR3 loop is CASTSTGVHGYGYTF. As DNA, the CDR3 is TGTGCCAGCACCTCAACAGGGGTTCACGGCTATGGCTACACCTTC.

V gene TRBV20-1 combines with J gene TRBJ1-6; unclear D gene. Trimming cost V 5 bases and J 13 bases, with 12 bases left between them. There are 11 residues in the CDR3. CDR1 is DFQATT and CDR2 is SNEGSKA in the germline V gene (reference sequence). The CDR3 DNA reads as TGCAGTGCTCCCAGTGTAGGGCCCCTCCACTTT. Translation: CSAPSVGPLHF.

Ten or more counts support this clonotype. The chain recombines TRBV6-6 with TRBJ2-4; D remains ambiguous. The CDR3 has 14 residues. With 6 bases removed from V and 7 bases from J, the gap between germline ends came to 16 bases. CDR1 and CDR2 (germline): MNHNY, SVGAGI (reference sequence). The CDR3 reads CASSLPGPGNIQYF. In DNA, the CDR3 is TGTGCCAGCAGCTTACCCGGGCCAGGTAACATTCAGTACTTC.